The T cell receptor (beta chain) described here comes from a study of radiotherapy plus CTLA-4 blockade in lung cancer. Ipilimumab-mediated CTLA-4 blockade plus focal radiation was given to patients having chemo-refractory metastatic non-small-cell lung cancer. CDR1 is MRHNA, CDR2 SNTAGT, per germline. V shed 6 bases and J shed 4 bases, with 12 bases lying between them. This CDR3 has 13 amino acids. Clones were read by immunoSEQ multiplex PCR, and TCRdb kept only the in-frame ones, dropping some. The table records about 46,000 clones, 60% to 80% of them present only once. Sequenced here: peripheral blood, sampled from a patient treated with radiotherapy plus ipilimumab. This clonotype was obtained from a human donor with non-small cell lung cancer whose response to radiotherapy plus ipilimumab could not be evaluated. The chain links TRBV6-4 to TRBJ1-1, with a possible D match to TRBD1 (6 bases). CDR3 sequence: CASSYRVGTEAFF. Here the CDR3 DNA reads TGTGCCAGCAGCTACAGGGTCGGCACTGAAGCTTTCTTT.